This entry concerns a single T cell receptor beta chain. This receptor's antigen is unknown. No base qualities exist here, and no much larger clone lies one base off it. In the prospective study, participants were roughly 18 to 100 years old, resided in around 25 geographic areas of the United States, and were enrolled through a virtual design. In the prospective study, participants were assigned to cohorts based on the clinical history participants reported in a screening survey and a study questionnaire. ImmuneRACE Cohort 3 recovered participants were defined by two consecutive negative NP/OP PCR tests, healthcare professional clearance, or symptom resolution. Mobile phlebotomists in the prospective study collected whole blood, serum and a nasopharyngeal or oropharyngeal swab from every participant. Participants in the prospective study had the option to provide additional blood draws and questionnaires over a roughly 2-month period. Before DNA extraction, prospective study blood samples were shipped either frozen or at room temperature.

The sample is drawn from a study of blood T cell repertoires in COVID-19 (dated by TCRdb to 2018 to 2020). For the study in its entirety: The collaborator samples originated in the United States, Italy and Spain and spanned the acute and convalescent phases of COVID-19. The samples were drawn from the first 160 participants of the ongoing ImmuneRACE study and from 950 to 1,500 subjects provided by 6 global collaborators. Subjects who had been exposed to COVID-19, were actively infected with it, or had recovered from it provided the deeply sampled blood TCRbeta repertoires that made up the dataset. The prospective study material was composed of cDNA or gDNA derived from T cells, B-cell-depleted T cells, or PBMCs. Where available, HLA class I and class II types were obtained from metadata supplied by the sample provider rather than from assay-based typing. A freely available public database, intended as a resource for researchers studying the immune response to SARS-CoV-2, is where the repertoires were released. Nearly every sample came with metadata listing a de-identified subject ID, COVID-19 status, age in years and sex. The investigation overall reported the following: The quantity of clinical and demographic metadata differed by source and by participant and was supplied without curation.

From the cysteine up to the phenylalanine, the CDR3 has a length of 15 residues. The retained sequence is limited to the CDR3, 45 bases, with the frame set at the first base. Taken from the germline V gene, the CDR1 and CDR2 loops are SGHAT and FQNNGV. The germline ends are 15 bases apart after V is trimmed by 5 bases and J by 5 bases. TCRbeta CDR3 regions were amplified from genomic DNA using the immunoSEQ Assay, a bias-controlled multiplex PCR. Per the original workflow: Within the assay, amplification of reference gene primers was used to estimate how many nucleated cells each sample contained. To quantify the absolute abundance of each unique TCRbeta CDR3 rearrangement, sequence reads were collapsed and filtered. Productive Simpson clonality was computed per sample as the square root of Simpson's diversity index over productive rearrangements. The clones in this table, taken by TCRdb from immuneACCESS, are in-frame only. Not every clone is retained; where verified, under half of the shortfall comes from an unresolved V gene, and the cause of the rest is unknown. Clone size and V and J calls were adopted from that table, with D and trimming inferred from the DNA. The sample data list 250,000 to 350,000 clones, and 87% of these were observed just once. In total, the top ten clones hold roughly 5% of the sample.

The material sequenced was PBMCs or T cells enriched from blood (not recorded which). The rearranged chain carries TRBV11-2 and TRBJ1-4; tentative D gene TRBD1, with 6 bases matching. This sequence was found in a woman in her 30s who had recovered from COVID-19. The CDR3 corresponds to CASSPQGRINEKLFF. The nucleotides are TGTGCCAGCAGCCCCCAGGGGCGAATCAATGAAAAACTGTTTTTT.